The source of this T cell receptor beta chain is a study of shared clonotypes between healthy human individuals. General observations from the study: Researchers sampled blood only, noting tissue repertoires likely differ.

Replicate PCRs for sorted subsets used around 200 ng DNA; this equaled 30,000 to 35,000 T cell genomes. In the authors' methods: With immunoSEQ giving junction-only sequences and no quality scores, filtering differed. Profiled with immunoSEQ multiplex PCR; TCRdb holds only in-frame clones, not every one. From that table come the V and J calls and clone size; the DNA was used to work out D and trimming. The data contain approximately 500,000 clones, 96% of them seen just once; the ten biggest clones take up less than 0.06%. Comments on this clone: Its antigen is undetermined.

CD4+ cells yielded CD45RA+ naive and CD45RA-negative memory subsets. The CDR3 runs 13 residues. J was trimmed by 6 bases and V by 9 bases; bases with no gene match: 6. CDR1 and CDR2 (germline): MDHEN, SYDVKM. V gene TRBV28 combines with J gene TRBJ2-3; 10 bases line up with TRBD2. Specimen: naive CD4+ T cells sorted from blood. Subset meaning: CD45RA+ positively selected. The source of this sequence is a young woman in good health. In nucleotides, the CDR3 is TGTGCCAGTAAGCGGGAGGGCCCCGATACGCAGTATTTT. This encodes CASKREGPDTQYF.